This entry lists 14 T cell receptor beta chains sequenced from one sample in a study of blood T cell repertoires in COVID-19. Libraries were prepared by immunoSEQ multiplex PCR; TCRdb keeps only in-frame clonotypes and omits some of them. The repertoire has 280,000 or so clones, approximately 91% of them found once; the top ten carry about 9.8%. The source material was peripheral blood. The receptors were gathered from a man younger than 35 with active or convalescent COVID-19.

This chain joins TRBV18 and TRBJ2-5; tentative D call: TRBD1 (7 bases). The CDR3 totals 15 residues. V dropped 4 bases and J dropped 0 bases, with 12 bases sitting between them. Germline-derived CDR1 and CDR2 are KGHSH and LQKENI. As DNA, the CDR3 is TGTGCCAGCTCACACCTCAGGGGGGACCAAGAGACCCAGTACTTC. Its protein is CASSHLRGDQETQYF.

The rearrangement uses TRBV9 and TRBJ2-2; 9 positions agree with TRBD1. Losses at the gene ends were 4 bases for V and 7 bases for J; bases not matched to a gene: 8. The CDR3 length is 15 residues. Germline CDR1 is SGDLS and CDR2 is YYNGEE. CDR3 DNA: TGTGCCAGCAGCCAACCCGGGACAGGGATCGGGGAGCTGTTTTTT. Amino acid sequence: CASSQPGTGIGELFF.

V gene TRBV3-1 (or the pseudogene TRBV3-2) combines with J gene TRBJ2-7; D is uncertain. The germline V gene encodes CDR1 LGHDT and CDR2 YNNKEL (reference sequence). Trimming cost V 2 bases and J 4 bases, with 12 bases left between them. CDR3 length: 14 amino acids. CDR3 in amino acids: CASSQSWQEYEQYF. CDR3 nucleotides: TGTGCCAGCAGCCAATCCTGGCAGGAATACGAGCAGTACTTC.

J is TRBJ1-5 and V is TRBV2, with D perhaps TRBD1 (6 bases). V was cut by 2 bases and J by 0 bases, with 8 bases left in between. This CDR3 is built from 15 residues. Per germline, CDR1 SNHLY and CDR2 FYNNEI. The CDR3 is CASSETGYSNQPQHF. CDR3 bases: TGTGCCAGCAGTGAAACAGGGTATAGCAATCAGCCCCAGCATTTT.

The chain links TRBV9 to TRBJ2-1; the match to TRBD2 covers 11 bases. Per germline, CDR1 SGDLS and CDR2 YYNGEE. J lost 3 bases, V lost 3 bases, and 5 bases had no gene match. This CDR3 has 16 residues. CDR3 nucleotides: TGTGCCAGCAGCGGAGGGACTAGCGGAGACTACAATGAGCAGTTCTTC. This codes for CASSGGTSGDYNEQFF.

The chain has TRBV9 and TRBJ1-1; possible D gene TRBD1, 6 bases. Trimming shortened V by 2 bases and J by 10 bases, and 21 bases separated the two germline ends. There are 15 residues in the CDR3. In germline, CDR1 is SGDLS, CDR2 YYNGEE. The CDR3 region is CASSVWAGETLGAFF. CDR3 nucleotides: TGTGCCAGCAGCGTTTGGGCAGGGGAAACTTTGGGAGCTTTCTTT.

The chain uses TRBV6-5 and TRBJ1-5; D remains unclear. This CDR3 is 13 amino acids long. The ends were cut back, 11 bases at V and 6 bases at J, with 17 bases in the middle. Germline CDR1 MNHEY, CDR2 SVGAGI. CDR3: CAGKVLLSQPQHF. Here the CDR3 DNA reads TGTGCCGGCAAAGTATTACTAAGTCAGCCCCAGCATTTT.

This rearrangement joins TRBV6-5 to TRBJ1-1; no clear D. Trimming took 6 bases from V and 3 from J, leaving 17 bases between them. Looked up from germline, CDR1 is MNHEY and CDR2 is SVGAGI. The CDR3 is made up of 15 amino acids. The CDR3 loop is CASRLGDLGDTEAFF. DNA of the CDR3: TGTGCCAGCAGGTTAGGTGATTTGGGAGACACTGAAGCTTTCTTT.

Here the CDR3 reads CASTLTSRNQPQHF. CDR3 bases: TGCGCCAGCACACTGACATCGCGCAATCAGCCCCAGCATTTT. The gene calls are TRBV10-1 and TRBJ1-5; D is unclear. Germline V gene sequence: CDR1 WNHNN, CDR2 SYGVQD (reference sequence). V was shortened by 7 bases and J by 2 bases, with 12 bases between the two germline ends. The CDR3 sequence is 14 residues long.

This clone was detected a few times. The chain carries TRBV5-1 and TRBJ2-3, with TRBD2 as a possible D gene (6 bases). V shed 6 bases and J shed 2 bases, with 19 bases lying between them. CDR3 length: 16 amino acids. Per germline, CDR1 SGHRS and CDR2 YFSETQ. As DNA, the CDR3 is TGCGCCAGCACCGAGGGCGGGGCAGCTTCCACAGATACGCAGTATTTT. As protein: CASTEGGAASTDTQYF.

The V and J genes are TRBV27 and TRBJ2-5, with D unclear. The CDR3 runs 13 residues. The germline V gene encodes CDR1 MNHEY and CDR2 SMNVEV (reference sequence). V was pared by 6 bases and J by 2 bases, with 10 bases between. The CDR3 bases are TGTGCCAGCAGAGACATAATACAAGAGACCCAGTACTTC. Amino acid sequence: CASRDIIQETQYF.

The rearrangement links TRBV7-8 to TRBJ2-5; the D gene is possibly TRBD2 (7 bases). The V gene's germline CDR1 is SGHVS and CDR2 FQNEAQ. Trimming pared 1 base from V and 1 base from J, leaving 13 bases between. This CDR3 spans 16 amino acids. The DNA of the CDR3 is TGTGCCAGCAGCTTAGGGGACGGGGGGCCCCAAGAGACCCAGTACTTC. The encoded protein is CASSLGDGGPQETQYF.

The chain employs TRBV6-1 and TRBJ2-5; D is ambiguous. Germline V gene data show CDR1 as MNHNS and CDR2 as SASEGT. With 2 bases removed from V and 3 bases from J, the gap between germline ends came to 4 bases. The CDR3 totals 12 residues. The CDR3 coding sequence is TGTGCCAGCAGTGAACAGAAAGAGACCCAGTACTTC. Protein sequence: CASSEQKETQYF.

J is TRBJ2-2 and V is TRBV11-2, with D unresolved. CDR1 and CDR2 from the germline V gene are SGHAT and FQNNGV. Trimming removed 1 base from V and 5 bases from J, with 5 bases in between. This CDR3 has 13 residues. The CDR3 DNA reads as TGTGCCAGCAGCTTAGTCCGGACCGGGGAGCTGTTTTTT. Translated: CASSLVRTGELFF.